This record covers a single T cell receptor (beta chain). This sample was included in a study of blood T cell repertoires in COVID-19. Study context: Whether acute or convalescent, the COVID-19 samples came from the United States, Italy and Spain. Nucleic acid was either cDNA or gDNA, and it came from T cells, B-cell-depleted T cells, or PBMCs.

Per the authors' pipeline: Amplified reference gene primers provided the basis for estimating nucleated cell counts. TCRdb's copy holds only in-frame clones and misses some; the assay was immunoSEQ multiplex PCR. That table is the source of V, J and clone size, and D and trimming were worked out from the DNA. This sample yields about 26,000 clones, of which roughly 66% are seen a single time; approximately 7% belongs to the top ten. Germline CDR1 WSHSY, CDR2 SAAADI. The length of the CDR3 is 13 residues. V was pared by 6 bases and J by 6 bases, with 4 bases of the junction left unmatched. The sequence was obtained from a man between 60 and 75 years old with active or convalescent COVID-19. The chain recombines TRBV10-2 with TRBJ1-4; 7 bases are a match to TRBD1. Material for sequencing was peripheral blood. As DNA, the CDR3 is TGCGCCAGCAGAGACGACAGGGATGAAAAACTGTTTTTT. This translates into CASRDDRDEKLFF.